This T cell receptor beta chain was recorded in a study of T-cell memory formation after mild COVID-19. Points from the study as a whole: Specificity for SARS-CoV-2 was not confirmed among the second-wave clones peaking on day 37.

Points on this clonotype: Its matching antigen is unknown.

A single record per CDR3 protein comes from TCRdb applying MiXCR to the 5' RACE reads. This sample carries 470,000 or so distinct CDR3 sequences, about 20% of them seen once, and the ten largest clones take roughly 8.4%. Trimming cost V 2 bases and J 6 bases, with 14 bases left between them. The CDR3 loop spans 15 amino acids. In germline, CDR1 is SGHTA, CDR2 FQGTGA. The sample comprised PBMCs or a T cell subset sorted from them (not recorded which). The sequence derives from an adult woman who had mild COVID-19 (a few samples of this study predate the infection). Cell type and time point are not known. The chain combines TRBV7-3 with TRBJ2-4; D not certain. The CDR3 here is CASSLSAATRNIQYF. DNA of the CDR3: TGTGCCAGCAGCTTATCGGCGGCGACGAGAAACATTCAGTACTTC. Looking up the rest from reference TRBV7-3 and TRBJ2-4 gives the full variable domain: GAGVSQTPSNKVTEKGKYVELRCDPISGHTALYWYRQSLGQGPEFLIYFQGTGAADDSGLPNDRFFAVRPEGSVSTLKIQRTERGDSAVYLCASSLSAATRNIQYFGAGTRLSVL.